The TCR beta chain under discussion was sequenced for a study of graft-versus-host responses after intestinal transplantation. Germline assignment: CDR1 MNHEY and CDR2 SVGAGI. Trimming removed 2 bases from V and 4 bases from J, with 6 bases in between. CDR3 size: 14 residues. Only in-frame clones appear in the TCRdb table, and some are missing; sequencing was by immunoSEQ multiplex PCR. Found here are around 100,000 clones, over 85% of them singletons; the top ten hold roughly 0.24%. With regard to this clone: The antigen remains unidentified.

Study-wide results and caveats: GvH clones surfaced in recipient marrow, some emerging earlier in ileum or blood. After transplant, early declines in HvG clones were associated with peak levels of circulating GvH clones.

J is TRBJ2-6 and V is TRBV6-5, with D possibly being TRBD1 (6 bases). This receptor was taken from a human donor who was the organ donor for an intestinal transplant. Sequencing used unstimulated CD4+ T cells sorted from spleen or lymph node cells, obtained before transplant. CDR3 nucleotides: TGTGCCAGCAGTTACAGGGGGGGGGCCAACGTCCTGACTTTC. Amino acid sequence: CASSYRGGANVLTF.